The source of this T cell receptor (beta chain) is a study of T cell repertoires in cytomegalovirus infection. For the study at large: HLA-B-restricted CMV epitopes that are well studied, plus recently identified HLA-C-restricted ones, were used by the study. Indications of both CMV infection and matching HLA type were provided by public TCR beta signatures.

V lost 5 bases to trimming and J lost 4 bases; unmatched junction nucleotides: 9. The CDR3 is 17 amino acids. The study, taken as a whole, reports: Carriage of CMV together with the relevant HLA was identifiable through cumulative public TCR beta family frequency. Dominating the ex vivo response were TCR beta clonotypes that were CMV-specific and HLA-C-restricted.

TCRdb re-called the reads with MiXCR, one entry per CDR3 protein. In the table there are about 920,000 distinct CDR3 sequences, around 30% of which are singletons. This clonotype was seen more than once but under ten times. The antigen is undetermined. The chain couples TRBV12-3 or TRBV12-4 to TRBJ2-3; 13 bases match TRBD2. The TCR originated in a human donor in good health (CMV status not recorded). Some clones in this sample may be carry-over from other donors' samples. The material was cultured CD8+ T cells from PBMCs, obtained from culture after CMV antigen stimulation. CDR3 amino acids: CASSRRLLAGGPDTQYF. For the CDR3, the DNA is TGTGCCAGCAGTCGCCGGCTACTAGCGGGGGGGCCAGATACGCAGTATTTT.